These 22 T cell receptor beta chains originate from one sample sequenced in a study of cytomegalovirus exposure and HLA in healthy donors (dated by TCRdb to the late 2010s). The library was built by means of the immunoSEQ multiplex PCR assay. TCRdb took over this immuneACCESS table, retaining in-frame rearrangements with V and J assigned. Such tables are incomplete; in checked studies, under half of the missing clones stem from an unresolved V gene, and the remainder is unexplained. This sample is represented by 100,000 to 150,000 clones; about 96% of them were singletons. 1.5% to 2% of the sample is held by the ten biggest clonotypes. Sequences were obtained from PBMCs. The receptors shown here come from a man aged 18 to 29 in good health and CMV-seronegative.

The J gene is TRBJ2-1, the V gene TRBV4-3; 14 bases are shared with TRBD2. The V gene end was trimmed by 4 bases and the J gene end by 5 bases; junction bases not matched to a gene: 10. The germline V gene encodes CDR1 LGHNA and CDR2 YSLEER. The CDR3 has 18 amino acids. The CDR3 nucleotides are TGCGCCAGCAGCCTTGGACTAGCGGGGGGCCGAGCGAACAATGAGCAGTTCTTC. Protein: CASSLGLAGGRANNEQFF.

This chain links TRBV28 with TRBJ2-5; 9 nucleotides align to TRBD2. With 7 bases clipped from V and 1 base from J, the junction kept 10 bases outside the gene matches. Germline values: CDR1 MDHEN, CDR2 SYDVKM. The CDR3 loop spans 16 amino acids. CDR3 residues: CASTLAWREGQETQYF. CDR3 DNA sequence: TGTGCCAGCACCTTAGCTTGGCGGGAGGGCCAAGAGACCCAGTACTTC.

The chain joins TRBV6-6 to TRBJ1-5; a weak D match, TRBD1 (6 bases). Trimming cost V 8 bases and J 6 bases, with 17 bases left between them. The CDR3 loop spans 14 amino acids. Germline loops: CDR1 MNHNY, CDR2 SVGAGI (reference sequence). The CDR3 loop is CASCGGREGQPQHF. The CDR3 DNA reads TGTGCCAGCTGCGGGGGCAGGGAGGGTCAGCCCCAGCATTTT.

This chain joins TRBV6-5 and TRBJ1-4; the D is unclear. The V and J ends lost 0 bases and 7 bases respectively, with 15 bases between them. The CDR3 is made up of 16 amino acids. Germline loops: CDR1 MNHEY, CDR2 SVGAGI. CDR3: CASSYSPGVSSEKLFF. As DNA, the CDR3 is TGTGCCAGCAGTTACTCCCCGGGTGTCAGTAGTGAAAAACTGTTTTTT.

The CDR3 nucleotides read TGTGCCAGCAGTTTTGGCCAGGGGGTCACTGAAGCTTTCTTT. Translated, it gives CASSFGQGVTEAFF. V and J are TRBV27 and TRBJ1-1; 7 nucleotides align to TRBD1. Germline-derived CDR1 and CDR2 are MNHEY and SMNVEV (reference sequence). The CDR3 is 14 amino acids. V was clipped by 3 bases and J by 4 bases; unmatched bases: 5.

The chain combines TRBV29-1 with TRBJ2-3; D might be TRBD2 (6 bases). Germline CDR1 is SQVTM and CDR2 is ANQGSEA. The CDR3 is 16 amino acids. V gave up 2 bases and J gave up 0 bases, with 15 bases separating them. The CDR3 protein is CSVEWASETSTDTQYF. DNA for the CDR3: TGCAGCGTTGAATGGGCTAGCGAAACTAGCACAGATACGCAGTATTTT.

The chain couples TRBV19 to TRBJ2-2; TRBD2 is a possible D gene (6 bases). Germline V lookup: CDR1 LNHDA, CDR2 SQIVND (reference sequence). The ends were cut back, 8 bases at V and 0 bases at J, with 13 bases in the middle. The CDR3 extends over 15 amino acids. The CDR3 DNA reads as TGTGCCAGTTTGGAGGGGATTCCGAACACCGGGGAGCTGTTTTTT. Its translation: CASLEGIPNTGELFF.

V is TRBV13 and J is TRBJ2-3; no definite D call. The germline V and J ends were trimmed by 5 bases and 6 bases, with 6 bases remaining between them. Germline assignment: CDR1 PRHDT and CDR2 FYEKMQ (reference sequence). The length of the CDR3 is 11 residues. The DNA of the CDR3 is TGTGCCAGCAGCGTCCGGGATACGCAGTATTTT. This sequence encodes CASSVRDTQYF.

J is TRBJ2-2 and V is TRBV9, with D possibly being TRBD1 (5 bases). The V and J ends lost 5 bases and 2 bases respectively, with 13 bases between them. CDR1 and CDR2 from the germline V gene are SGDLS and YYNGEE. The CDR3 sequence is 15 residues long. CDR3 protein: CASSDTGTNTGELFF. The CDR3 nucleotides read TGTGCCAGCAGTGATACAGGAACAAACACCGGGGAGCTGTTTTTT.

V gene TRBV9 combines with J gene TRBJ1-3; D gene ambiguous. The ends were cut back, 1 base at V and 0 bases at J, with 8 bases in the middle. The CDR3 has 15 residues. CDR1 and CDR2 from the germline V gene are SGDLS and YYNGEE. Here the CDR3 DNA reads TGTGCCAGCAGCGTAACGGGAACCTCTGGAAACACCATATATTTT. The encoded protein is CASSVTGTSGNTIYF.

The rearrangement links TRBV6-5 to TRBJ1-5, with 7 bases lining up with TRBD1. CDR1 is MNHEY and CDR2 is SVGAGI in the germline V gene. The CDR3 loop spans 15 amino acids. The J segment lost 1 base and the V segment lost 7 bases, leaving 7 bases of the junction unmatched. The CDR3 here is CASTETGESNQPQHF. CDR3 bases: TGTGCCAGCACCGAAACAGGGGAGAGCAATCAGCCCCAGCATTTT.

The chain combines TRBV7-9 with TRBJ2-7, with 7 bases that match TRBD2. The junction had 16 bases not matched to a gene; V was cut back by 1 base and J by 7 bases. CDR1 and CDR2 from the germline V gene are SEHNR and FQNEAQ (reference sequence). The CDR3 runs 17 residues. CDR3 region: CASSLEVLALAKVEQYF. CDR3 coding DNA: TGTGCCAGCAGCTTAGAAGTCTTGGCACTAGCGAAAGTTGAGCAGTACTTC.

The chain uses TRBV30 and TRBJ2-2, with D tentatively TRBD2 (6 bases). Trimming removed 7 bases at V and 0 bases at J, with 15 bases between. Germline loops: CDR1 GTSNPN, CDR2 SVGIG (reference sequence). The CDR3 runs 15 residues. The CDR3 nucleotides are TGTGCCTCAAGGGGCGGGAACCCGAACACCGGGGAGCTGTTTTTT. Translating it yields CASRGGNPNTGELFF.

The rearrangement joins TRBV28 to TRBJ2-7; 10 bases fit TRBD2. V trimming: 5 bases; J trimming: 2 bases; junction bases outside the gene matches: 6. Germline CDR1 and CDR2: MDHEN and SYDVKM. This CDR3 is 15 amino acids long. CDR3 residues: CASSPPGLATYEQYF. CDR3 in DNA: TGTGCCAGCAGTCCCCCGGGACTAGCGACCTACGAGCAGTACTTC.

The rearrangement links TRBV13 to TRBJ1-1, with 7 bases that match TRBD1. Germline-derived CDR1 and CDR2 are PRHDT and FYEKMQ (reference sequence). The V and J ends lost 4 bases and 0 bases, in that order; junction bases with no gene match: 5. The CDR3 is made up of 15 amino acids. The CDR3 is CASSSLGQMNTEAFF. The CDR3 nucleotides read TGTGCCAGCAGCTCATTGGGACAGATGAACACTGAAGCTTTCTTT.

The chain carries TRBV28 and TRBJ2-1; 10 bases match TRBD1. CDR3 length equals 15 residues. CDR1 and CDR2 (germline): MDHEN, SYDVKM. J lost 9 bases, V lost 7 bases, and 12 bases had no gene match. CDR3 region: CASTLGGTGAGEQFF. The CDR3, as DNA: TGTGCCAGCACATTAGGGGGGACAGGGGCAGGTGAGCAGTTCTTC.

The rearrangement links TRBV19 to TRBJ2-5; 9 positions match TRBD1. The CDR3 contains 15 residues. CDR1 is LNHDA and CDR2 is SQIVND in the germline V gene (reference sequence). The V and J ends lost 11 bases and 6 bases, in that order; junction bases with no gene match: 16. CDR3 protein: CASQAPGTGKKTQYF. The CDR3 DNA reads TGTGCCTCCCAAGCACCCGGGACAGGGAAGAAGACCCAGTACTTC. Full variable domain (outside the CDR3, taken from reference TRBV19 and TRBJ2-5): DGGITQSPKYLFRKEGQNVTLSCEQNLNHDAMYWYRQDPGQGLRLIYYSQIVNDFQKGDIAEGYSVSREKKESFPLTVTSAQKNPTAFYLCASQAPGTGKKTQYFGPGTRLLVL.

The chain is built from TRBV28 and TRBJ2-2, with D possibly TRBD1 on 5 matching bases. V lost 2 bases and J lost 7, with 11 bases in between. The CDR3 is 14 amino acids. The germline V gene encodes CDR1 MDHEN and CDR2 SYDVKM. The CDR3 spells CASSLTQENGELFF. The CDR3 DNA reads TGTGCCAGCAGTTTAACACAGGAAAACGGGGAGCTGTTTTTT.

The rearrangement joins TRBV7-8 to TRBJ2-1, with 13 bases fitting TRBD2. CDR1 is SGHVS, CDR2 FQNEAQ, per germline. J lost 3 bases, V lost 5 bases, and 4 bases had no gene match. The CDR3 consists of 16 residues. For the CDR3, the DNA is TGTGCCAGCAGCCATACTAGCGGGAGGGTCTACAATGAGCAGTTCTTC. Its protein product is CASSHTSGRVYNEQFF.

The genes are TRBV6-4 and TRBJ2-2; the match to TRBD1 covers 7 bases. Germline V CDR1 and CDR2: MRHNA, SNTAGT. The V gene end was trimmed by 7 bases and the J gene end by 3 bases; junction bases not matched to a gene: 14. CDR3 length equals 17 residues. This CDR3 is CASKLEGGVRDTGELFF. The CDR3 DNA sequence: TGTGCCAGCAAGTTGGAAGGGGGCGTTCGCGACACCGGGGAGCTGTTTTTT.

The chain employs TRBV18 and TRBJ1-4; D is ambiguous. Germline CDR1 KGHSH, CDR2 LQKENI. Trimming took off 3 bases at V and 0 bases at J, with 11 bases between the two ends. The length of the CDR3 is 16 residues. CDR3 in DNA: TGTGCCAGCTCACCCGGGGAGGGATCAACTAATGAAAAACTGTTTTTT. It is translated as CASSPGEGSTNEKLFF. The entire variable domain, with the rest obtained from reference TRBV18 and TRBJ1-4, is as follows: NAGVMQNPRHLVRRRGQEARLRCSPMKGHSHVYWYRQLPEEGLKFMVYLQKENIIDESGMPKERFSAEFPKEGPSILRIQQVVRGDSAAYFCASSPGEGSTNEKLFFGSGTQLSVL.

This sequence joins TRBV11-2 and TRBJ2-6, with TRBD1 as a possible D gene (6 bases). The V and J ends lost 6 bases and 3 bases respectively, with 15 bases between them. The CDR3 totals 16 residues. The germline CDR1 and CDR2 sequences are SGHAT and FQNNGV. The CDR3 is CASRTTGLSGANVLTF. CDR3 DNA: TGTGCCAGCAGAACCACAGGGTTGAGTGGGGCCAACGTCCTGACTTTC.